Following are 10 T cell receptor beta chains from one sample sequenced in a study of CD8 T cells in Susac syndrome. RNA was extracted with the RNeasy kit, and a quantity of about 0.45 to 1 ug was reverse transcribed using random hexamers. TCRdb called the immunoSEQ multiplex PCR reads again in MiXCR, with one record for every CDR3 protein. The sample carries about 190,000 distinct CDR3 sequences, 85% to 95% recorded once. Sample: CD4+ T cells from PBMCs. The source of these receptors is a human donor in good health.

The sample holds one count of this clonotype. One junction end does not reproduce the germline sequence, and a read error may be involved. The rearrangement uses TRBV7-9 and TRBJ2-7; 7 bases are a match to TRBD2. This CDR3 is 12 amino acids long. In germline, CDR1 is SEHNR, CDR2 FQNEAQ (reference sequence). CDR3 sequence: CASSLGLAGAFF. CDR3 bases: TGTGCCAGCAGCTTAGGGTTAGCGGGCGCTTTCTTC.

The CDR3 DNA sequence: TGCAGCGTTCGACAGGCCAATCAGCCCCAGCATTTT. As protein: CSVRQANQPQHF. The chain uses TRBV29-1 and TRBJ1-5, with D possibly TRBD1 on 6 matching bases. Germline values: CDR1 SQVTM, CDR2 ANQGSEA. Trimming shortened V by 5 bases and J by 3 bases, and 8 bases separated the two germline ends. This CDR3 is 12 amino acids long.

V is TRBV29-1 and J is TRBJ2-5, with TRBD1 identical over 8 bases. Looked up from germline, CDR1 is SQVTM and CDR2 is ANQGSEA. Unmatched junction bases numbered 4, after V lost 8 bases and J lost 5 bases. This CDR3 is built from 11 residues. CDR3 bases: TGCAGCTCAGGGGGCTTGGAGACCCAGTACTTC. Translated: CSSGGLETQYF.

A remark on this clonotype: The junction and the germline gene differ at one end; a read error may be behind it. This chain connects TRBV3-1 to TRBJ2-1, with TRBD2 as a possible D gene (6 bases). CDR3 length equals 15 residues. The germline V gene has CDR1 LGHDT and CDR2 YNNKEL (reference sequence). The CDR3 spells CASSQHRDSHNEQFF. Written as DNA, the CDR3 is TGTGCCAGCAGTCAACACCGGGACTCCCACAATGAGCAGTTCTTC.

This chain links TRBV3-1 with TRBJ1-1; D ambiguous. V was shortened by 2 bases and J by 3 bases, with 7 bases between the two germline ends. Per germline, CDR1 LGHDT and CDR2 YNNKEL (reference sequence). The CDR3 extends over 13 amino acids. CDR3 coding DNA: TGTGCCAGCAGCCAAACAAGGGACACTGAAGCTTTCTTT. This translates into CASSQTRDTEAFF.

The chain recombines TRBV7-9 with TRBJ2-2; 7 bases map to TRBD2. V trimming: 2 bases; J trimming: 4 bases; junction bases outside the gene matches: 4. This CDR3 comprises 15 residues. CDR1 and CDR2 (germline): SEHNR, FQNEAQ (reference sequence). CDR3 in DNA: TGTGCCAGCAGCTTAAGGCGGGAGTCCACCGGGGAGCTGTTTTTT. Translated: CASSLRRESTGELFF.

The chain combines TRBV2 with TRBJ1-2; D remains ambiguous. The ends were cut back, 7 bases at V and 4 bases at J, with 7 bases in the middle. The CDR3 sequence is 11 residues long. CDR1 and CDR2 (germline): SNHLY, FYNNEI. CDR3 protein: CASTVGYGYTF. The CDR3 DNA sequence: TGTGCCAGCACGGTTGGCTATGGCTACACCTTC. Based on the CDR3 plus reference TRBV2 and TRBJ1-2, the full variable domain is EPEVTQTPSHQVTQMGQEVILRCVPISNHLYFYWYRQILGQKVEFLVSFYNNEISEKSEIFDDQFSVERPDGSNFTLKIRSTKLEDSAMYFCASTVGYGYTFGSGTRLTVV.

This chain uses TRBV29-1 with TRBJ1-5, with D possibly being TRBD1 (6 bases). In germline, CDR1 is SQVTM, CDR2 ANQGSEA. CDR3 length equals 15 residues. V was shortened by 5 bases and J by 2 bases, with 16 bases between the two germline ends. The CDR3 loop is CSVTTDSYGNQPQHF. Here the CDR3 DNA reads TGCAGCGTTACTACGGACAGTTACGGCAATCAGCCCCAGCATTTT.

The rearrangement uses TRBV18 and TRBJ1-1; a weak D match, TRBD1 (6 bases). The V and J ends lost 5 bases and 3 bases respectively, with 19 bases between them. Germline V gene sequence: CDR1 KGHSH, CDR2 LQKENI. The CDR3 extends over 16 amino acids. Written as DNA, the CDR3 is TGTGCCAGCTCAGCAGGGCTACAGGGAGAAGACACTGAAGCTTTCTTT. It codes for CASSAGLQGEDTEAFF.

The chain couples TRBV4-1 to TRBJ1-3; D gene uncertain. Germline CDR1 and CDR2: MGHRA and YSYEKL. The CDR3 runs to 15 residues. V lost 6 bases, J lost 0 bases, and 12 bases lay in between. The chain's CDR3 is CASRNLADSGNTIYF. As DNA, the CDR3 is TGCGCCAGCAGAAACCTCGCGGACTCTGGAAACACCATATATTTT.